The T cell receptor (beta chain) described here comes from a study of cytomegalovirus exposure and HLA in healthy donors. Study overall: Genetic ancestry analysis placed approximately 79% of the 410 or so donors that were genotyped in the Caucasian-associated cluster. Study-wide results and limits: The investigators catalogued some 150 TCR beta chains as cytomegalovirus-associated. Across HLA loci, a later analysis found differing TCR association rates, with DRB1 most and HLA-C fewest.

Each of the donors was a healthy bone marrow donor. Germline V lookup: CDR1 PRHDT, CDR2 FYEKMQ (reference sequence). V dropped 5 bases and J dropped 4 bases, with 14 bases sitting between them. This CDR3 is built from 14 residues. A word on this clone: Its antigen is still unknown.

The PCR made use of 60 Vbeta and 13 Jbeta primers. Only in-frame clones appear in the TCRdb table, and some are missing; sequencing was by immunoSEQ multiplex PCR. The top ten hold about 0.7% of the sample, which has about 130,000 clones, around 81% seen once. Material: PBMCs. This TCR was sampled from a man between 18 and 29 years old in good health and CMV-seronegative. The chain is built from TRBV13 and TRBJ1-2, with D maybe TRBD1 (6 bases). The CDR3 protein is CASSPATGGYGYTF. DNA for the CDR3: TGTGCCAGCAGCCCAGCGACAGGAGGCTATGGCTACACCTTC.